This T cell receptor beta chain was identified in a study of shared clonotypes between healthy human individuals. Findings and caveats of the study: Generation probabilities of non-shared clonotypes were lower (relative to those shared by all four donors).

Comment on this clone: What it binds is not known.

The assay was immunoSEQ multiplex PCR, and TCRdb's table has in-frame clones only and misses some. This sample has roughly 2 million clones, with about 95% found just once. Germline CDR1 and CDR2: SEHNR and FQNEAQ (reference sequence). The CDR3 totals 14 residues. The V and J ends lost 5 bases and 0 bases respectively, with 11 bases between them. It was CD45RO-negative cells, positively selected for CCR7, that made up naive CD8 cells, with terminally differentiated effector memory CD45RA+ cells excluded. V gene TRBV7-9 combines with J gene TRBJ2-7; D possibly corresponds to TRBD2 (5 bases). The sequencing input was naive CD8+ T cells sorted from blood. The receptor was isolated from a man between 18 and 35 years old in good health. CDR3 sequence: CASSPSTNSYEQYF. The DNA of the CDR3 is TGTGCCAGCAGCCCTTCGACTAACTCCTACGAGCAGTACTTC.